A selection of T cell receptor beta chains follows, all from one sample in a study of graft-versus-host responses after intestinal transplantation. TCRdb's table, derived via immunoSEQ multiplex PCR, lists solely in-frame clones and lacks some. The sample includes around 100,000 clones, roughly 87% seen only once; the top ten take roughly 1%. The antigens of these receptors remain unknown. The specimen comprised unstimulated CD4+ T cells sorted from spleen or lymph node cells, sampled before transplant. Source of these receptors: a human donor who was the organ donor for an intestinal transplant. CDR3s include the opening cysteine and the closing phenylalanine or tryptophan. D genes are given only for firm matches. A clone size is listed for some rows: how often the clone was seen (once, few, many), or a class if it is expanded.

TRBJ1-2,few,TRBV19,TRBD1,CATRGRDRTDHGYTF,TGTGCCACCCGGGGGAGGGACAGGACAGACCACGGCTACACCTTC
TRBJ2-1,once,TRBV7-2,TRBD1,CASSLGQEYNEQFF,TGTGCCAGCAGCTTGGGACAGGAATACAATGAGCAGTTCTTC
TRBJ1-4,.,TRBV2,.,CASSQTSQLFF,TGTGCCAGCAGCCAGACATCACAGCTGTTTTTT
TRBJ1-1,.,TRBV7-2,.,CASSPWSLGTEAFF,TGTGCCAGCAGCCCTTGGTCTCTCGGTACTGAAGCTTTCTTT
TRBJ1-6,.,TRBV23-1,.,CASTPAIWTKSYNSPLHF,TGCGCCAGCACCCCAGCGATCTGGACCAAGTCCTATAATTCACCCCTCCACTTT
TRBJ2-1,.,TRBV7-9,.,CASSLSGGPYNEQFF,TGTGCCAGCAGCTTATCTGGGGGCCCCTACAATGAGCAGTTCTTC
TRBJ2-5,few,TRBV18,TRBD1,CASSPGDRALETQYF,TGTGCCAGCTCACCGGGGGACAGGGCTCTAGAGACCCAGTACTTC
TRBJ1-2,.,TRBV6-5,.,CASSYSGDYGYTF,TGTGCCAGCAGTTACTCAGGAGACTATGGCTACACCTTC
TRBJ2-7,few,TRBV28,TRBD2,CASSAPGLAYENEQYF,TGTGCCAGCAGTGCTCCGGGACTAGCGTACGAGAACGAGCAGTACTTC
TRBJ1-5,.,TRBV19,.,CASSTAPGMSNQPQHF,TGTGCCAGTAGTACCGCGCCAGGGATGAGCAATCAGCCCCAGCATTTT
TRBJ1-1,.,TRBV5-1,.,CASRTLGDKNTEAFF,TGCGCCAGCAGGACCCTGGGGGACAAGAACACTGAAGCTTTCTTT
TRBJ2-7,.,TRBV6-5,TRBD1,CASSFREGGAGQYF,TGTGCCAGCAGTTTTCGTGAAGGGGGCGCCGGGCAGTACTTC
TRBJ2-1,.,TRBV9,.,CASSVEGGIGEQFF,TGTGCCAGCAGCGTAGAAGGAGGAATCGGTGAGCAGTTCTTC
TRBJ2-2,.,TRBV7-9,.,CASSLEDLRASTGFF,TGTGCCAGCAGCCTAGAAGACCTTAGGGCCTCAACGGGGTTTTTT
TRBJ2-6,.,TRBV28,.,CASSPSDSGANVLTF,TGTGCCAGCAGTCCCTCAGACTCTGGGGCCAACGTCCTGACTTTC
TRBJ1-5,.,TRBV6-1,TRBD1,CASSSRQGAKPQHF,TGTGCCAGCAGTTCCCGACAGGGGGCAAAGCCCCAGCATTTT
TRBJ1-1,.,TRBV30,TRBD1,CAWSTAAGTGFF,TGTGCCTGGAGCACCGCGGCAGGGACAGGTTTCTTT
TRBJ1-2,.,TRBV21-1,.,CASSKGSSRGKLSYGYTF,TGTGCCAGCAGCAAAGGCTCATCGCGAGGAAAACTCTCCTATGGCTACACCTTC
TRBJ2-7,few,TRBV4-2,.,CASSQAAGTYEQYF,TGTGCCAGCAGCCAAGCCGCCGGTACCTACGAGCAGTACTTC
TRBJ2-1,.,TRBV4-2,TRBD1,CASSQEGTGGYNEQFF,TGTGCCAGCAGCCAAGAGGGGACAGGGGGCTACAATGAGCAGTTCTTC
TRBJ2-7,few,TRBV9,.,CASSRGEYEQYF,TGTGCCAGCAGCCGAGGGGAATACGAGCAGTACTTC
TRBJ2-7,.,TRBV19,TRBD1,CASSIGDRSSYEQYF,TGTGCCAGTAGTATTGGGGACAGGAGCTCCTACGAGCAGTACTTC
TRBJ1-2,.,TRBV18,.,CASSPTTGFHGYTF,TGTGCCAGCTCACCAACCACAGGGTTTCATGGCTACACCTTC
TRBJ2-1,.,TRBV2,TRBD2,CASRRLAGAYNEQFF,TGTGCCAGCAGGCGACTAGCGGGGGCCTACAATGAGCAGTTCTTC
TRBJ1-3,.,TRBV6-1,.,CASSERSGSGGNTIYF,TGTGCCAGCAGTGAACGTTCCGGCTCAGGTGGAAACACCATATATTTT
TRBJ2-7,.,TRBV4-1,.,CASSQETQRSYEQYF,TGCGCCAGCAGCCAAGAGACCCAGCGAAGCTACGAGCAGTACTTC
TRBJ2-1,once,TRBV30,.,CAWSPAGTRFGFF,TGTGCCTGGAGTCCGGCCGGGACCCGGTTCGGGTTCTTC
TRBJ1-4,.,TRBV4-2,.,CASSHNREKLFF,TGTGCCAGCAGCCACAACCGGGAAAAACTGTTTTTT
TRBJ1-2,.,TRBV28,.,CASSLMAGDDPYGYTF,TGTGCCAGCAGTTTAATGGCAGGGGATGATCCCTATGGCTACACCTTC
TRBJ2-7,.,TRBV4-2,.,CASSQGVPLAYEQYF,TGTGCCAGCAGCCAAGGGGTCCCTCTGGCCTACGAGCAGTACTTC
TRBJ2-3,.,TRBV6-1,.,CASGVGGGTDTQYF,TGTGCCAGCGGGGTCGGTGGTGGGACAGATACGCAGTATTTT
TRBJ2-1,.,TRBV2,.,CASSEGITYNEQFF,TGTGCCAGCAGTGAAGGTATTACGTACAATGAGCAGTTCTTC
TRBJ2-7,.,TRBV5-5,.,CASSLGTPSSYEQYF,TGTGCCAGCAGCTTGGGGACCCCGAGCTCCTACGAGCAGTACTTC
TRBJ2-3,.,TRBV2,.,CASSDTSSADTQYF,TGTGCCAGCAGCGACACTTCATCCGCGGATACGCAGTATTTT
TRBJ2-1,once,TRBV2,.,CATGSRRNEQFF,TGTGCTACGGGGTCCAGGCGGAATGAGCAGTTCTTC
TRBJ1-1,.,TRBV28,.,CASTPSDRMNTEAFF,TGTGCCAGCACCCCCTCTGACAGGATGAACACTGAAGCTTTCTTT
TRBJ2-7,.,TRBV14,.,CASSVSAGSYEQYF,TGTGCCAGCAGCGTTTCGGCAGGGAGCTACGAGCAGTACTTC
TRBJ2-7,.,TRBV30,.,CAWSVQDYEQYF,TGTGCCTGGAGTGTACAAGACTACGAGCAGTACTTC
TRBJ2-3,.,TRBV11-2,.,CASSLGGGISTDTQYF,TGTGCCAGCAGCTTAGGAGGGGGGATCAGCACAGATACGCAGTATTTT
TRBJ2-7,.,TRBV18,.,CASSRRDDEQYF,TGTGCCAGCTCACGTCGAGACGACGAGCAGTACTTC
TRBJ2-1,once,TRBV5-4,TRBD1,CASRLQGHEQFF,TGTGCCAGCAGATTACAGGGGCATGAGCAGTTCTTC
TRBJ2-3,once,TRBV4-2,.,CASSPGVPDTQYF,TGTGCCAGCAGCCCGGGCGTGCCAGATACGCAGTATTTT
TRBJ2-3,.,TRBV5-1,TRBD2,CASSPNPSGGTTDTQYF,TGCGCCAGCAGCCCCAACCCTAGCGGGGGTACCACAGATACGCAGTATTTT
TRBJ1-1,.,TRBV6-1,.,CASSVFWGTMNTEAFF,TGTGCCAGCAGTGTGTTTTGGGGAACCATGAACACTGAAGCTTTCTTT
TRBJ1-1,.,TRBV30,.,CAWSVQVVTYTEAFF,TGTGCCTGGAGTGTACAGGTGGTTACCTACACTGAAGCTTTCTTT
TRBJ2-3,.,TRBV2,TRBD2,CASTIDRASGGDTQYF,TGTGCCAGCACTATAGACAGGGCTAGCGGGGGAGATACGCAGTATTTT